One sample yielded the 2 T cell receptor beta chains listed below, sequenced in a study of blood T cell repertoires in COVID-19. Clones were read by immunoSEQ multiplex PCR, and TCRdb kept only the in-frame ones, dropping some. Seen here are some 130,000 clones, 86% observed once, and the top ten hold around 10%. Material for sequencing was peripheral blood. These receptor sequences come from a woman aged 70 to 79 with COVID-19, enrolled during active disease.

This clone was recorded only once. The rearrangement uses TRBV28 and TRBJ2-5; 7 bases agree with TRBD1. The V segment lost 2 bases and the J segment 1 base; nucleotides outside the gene matches: 4. CDR3 length equals 15 residues. Germline lookup yields CDR1 MDHEN and CDR2 SYDVKM. The CDR3: CASSLPGTAQETQYF. For the CDR3, the DNA is TGTGCCAGCAGTTTACCAGGGACAGCCCAAGAGACCCAGTACTTC.

This clone is a singleton in its sample. The rearrangement joins TRBV19 to TRBJ1-6, with D possibly being TRBD1 (6 bases). The CDR3 is 15 amino acids. Trimming left V 6 bases short and J 2 bases short, with 11 bases between. Germline CDR1 and CDR2: LNHDA and SQIVND (reference sequence). As DNA, the CDR3 is TGTGCCAGTAGACCTGCAGGGGCCTATAATTCACCCCTCCACTTT. Translated, it gives CASRPAGAYNSPLHF.